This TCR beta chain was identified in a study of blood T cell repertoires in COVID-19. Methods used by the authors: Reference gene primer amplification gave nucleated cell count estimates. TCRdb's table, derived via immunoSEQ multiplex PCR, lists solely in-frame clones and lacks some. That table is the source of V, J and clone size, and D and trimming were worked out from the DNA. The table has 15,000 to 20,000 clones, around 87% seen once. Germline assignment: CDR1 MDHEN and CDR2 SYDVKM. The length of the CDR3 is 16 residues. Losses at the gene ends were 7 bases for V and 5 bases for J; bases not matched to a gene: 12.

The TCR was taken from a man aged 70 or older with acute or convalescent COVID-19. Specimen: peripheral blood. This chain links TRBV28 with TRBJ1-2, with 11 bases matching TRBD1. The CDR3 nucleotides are TGTGCCAGCACCCCCGGGACAGGGGGACCCTTTTATGGCTACACCTTC. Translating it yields CASTPGTGGPFYGYTF.